The following is a T cell receptor beta chain sequence with its context. The multiple sclerosis controls consisted of treatment-naive patients with relapsing-remitting disease, either stable or active. Isolation of CD8+ and CD4+ T cells was performed negatively, whereas enrichment of TEMRA cells was done by FACS. The sample belongs to a study of CD8 T cells in Susac syndrome. An input of about 0.5 to 1 ug of RNA was subjected to reverse transcription using random hexamers. By means of immunoSEQ multiplex PCR, TCR beta CDR3 spanning 54 Vbeta and 13 Jbeta underwent amplification. In TCRdb, the immunoSEQ multiplex PCR reads were re-called with MiXCR into one record per CDR3 protein. This sample has 210,000 or so distinct CDR3 sequences, with 80% to 95% found just once. The sequenced sample consisted of CD8+ T cells from PBMCs. The source of this sequence is a human donor with multiple sclerosis.

CDR3 amino acids: CSARAGGYILPTDTQYF. DNA for the CDR3: TGCAGTGCTAGGGCAGGGGGATATATTCTTCCCACAGATACGCAGTATTTT. V is TRBV20-1 and J is TRBJ2-3, with TRBD1 matching over 7 bases. Trimming removed 3 bases from V and 2 bases from J; junction bases left unmatched: 14. CDR3 length: 17 amino acids. The germline V gene has CDR1 DFQATT and CDR2 SNEGSKA (reference sequence).